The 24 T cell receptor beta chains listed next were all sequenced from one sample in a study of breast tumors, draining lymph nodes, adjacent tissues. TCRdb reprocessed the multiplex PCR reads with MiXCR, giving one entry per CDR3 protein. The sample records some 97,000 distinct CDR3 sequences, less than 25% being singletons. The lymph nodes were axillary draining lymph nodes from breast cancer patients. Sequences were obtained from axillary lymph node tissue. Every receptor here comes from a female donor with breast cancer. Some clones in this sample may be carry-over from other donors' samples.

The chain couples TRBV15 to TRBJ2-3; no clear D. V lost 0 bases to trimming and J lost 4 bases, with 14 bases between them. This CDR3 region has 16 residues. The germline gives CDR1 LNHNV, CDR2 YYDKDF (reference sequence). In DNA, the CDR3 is TGTGCCACCAGCAGAGATACAGCTTCACCCGCAGATACGCAGTATTTT. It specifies CATSRDTASPADTQYF.

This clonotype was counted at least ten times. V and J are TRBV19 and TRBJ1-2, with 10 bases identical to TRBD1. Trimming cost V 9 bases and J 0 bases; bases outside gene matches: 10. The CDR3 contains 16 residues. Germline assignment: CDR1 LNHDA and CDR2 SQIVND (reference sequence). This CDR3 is CASQPGQGISNYGYTF. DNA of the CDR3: TGTGCCAGCCAACCGGGACAGGGGATCTCTAACTATGGCTACACCTTC.

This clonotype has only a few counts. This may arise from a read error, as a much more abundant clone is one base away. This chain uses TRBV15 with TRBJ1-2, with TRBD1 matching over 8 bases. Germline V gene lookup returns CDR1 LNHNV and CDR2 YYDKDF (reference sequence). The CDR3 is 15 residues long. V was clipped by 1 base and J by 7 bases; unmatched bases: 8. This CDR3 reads CATSRAETGVSGYTF. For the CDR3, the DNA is TGTGCCACCAGCAGAGCCGAGACAGGGGTTTCTGGCTACACCTTC.

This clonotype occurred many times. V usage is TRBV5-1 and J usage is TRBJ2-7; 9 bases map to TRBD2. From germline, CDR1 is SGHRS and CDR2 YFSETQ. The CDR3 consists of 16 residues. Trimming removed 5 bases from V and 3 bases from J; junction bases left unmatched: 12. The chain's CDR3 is CASREKGGGGDYEQYF. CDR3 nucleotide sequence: TGCGCCAGCAGAGAAAAGGGCGGCGGGGGGGACTACGAGCAGTACTTC.

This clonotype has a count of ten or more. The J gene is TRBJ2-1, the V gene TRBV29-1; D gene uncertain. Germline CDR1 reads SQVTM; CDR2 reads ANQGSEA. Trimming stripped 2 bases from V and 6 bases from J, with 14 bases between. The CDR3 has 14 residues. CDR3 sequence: CSVESSAVVNEQFF. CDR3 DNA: TGCAGCGTTGAATCGTCCGCGGTTGTCAATGAGCAGTTCTTC.

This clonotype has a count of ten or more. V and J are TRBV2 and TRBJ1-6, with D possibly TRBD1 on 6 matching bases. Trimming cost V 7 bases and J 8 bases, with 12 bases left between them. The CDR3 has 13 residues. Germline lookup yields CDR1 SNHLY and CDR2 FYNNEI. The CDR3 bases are TGTGCCAGCAAGCAGGGGCCCTATTCACCCCTCCACTTT. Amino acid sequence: CASKQGPYSPLHF.

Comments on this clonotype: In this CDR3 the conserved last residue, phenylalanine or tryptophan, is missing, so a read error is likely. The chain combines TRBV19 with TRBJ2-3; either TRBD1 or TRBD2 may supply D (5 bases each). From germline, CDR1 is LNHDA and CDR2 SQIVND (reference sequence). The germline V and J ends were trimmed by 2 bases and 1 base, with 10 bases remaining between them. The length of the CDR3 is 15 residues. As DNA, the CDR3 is TGTGCCAGTAGTATATATGGGGGACGCACAGATACGCAGTATTCT. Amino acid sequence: CASSIYGGRTDTQYS.

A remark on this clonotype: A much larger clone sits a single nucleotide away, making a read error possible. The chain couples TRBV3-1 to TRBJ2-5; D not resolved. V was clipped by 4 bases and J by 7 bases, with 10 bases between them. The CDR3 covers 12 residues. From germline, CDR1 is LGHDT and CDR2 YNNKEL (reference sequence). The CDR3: CASSPLGGTQYF. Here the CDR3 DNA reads TGTGCCAGCAGCCCCCTCGGTGGGACCCAGTACTTC.

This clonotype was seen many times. CDR3 bases: TGTGCCACCAGCCCAACCCGGGACAGGATCACTTCACCCCTCCACTTT. It is translated as CATSPTRDRITSPLHF. The chain carries TRBV24-1 and TRBJ1-6; 8 nucleotides align to TRBD1. Germline lookup yields CDR1 KGHDR and CDR2 SFDVKD. With 7 bases clipped from V and 9 bases from J, the junction kept 13 bases outside the gene matches. CDR3 length equals 16 residues.

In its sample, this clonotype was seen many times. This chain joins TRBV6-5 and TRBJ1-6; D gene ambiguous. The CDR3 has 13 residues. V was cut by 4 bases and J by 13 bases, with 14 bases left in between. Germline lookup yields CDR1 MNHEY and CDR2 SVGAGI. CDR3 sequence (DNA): TGTGCCAGCAGTTCCCGACCGAGCGGGCCCCTCCACTTT. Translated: CASSSRPSGPLHF.

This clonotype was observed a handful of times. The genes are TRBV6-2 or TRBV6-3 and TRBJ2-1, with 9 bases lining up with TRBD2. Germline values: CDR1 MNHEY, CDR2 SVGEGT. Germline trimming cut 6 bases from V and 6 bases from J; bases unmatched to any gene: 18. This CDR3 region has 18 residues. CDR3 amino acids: CASSLLASAGGSRNEQFF. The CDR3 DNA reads TGTGCCAGCAGCCTACTAGCGTCAGCGGGGGGCTCACGCAATGAGCAGTTCTTC.

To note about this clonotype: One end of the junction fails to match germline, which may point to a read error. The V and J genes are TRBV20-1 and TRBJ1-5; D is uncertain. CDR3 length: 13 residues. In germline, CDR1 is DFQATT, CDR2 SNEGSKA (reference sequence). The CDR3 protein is CSAWGDSNLPRHF. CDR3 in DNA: TGCAGTGCGTGGGGAGATAGCAATCTGCCCCGGCATTTT.

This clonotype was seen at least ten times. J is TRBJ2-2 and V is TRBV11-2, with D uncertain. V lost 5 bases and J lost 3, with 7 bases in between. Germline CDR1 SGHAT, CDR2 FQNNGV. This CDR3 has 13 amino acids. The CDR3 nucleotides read TGTGCCAGCAGCCCCACCGACACCGGGGAGCTGTTTTTT. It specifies CASSPTDTGELFF.

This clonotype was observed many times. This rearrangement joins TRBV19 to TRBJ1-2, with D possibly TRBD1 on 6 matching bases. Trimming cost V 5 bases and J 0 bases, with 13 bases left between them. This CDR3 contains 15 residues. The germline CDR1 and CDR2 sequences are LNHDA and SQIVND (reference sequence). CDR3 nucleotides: TGTGCCAGTAGTGTCAACAGGGACTCTAACTATGGCTACACCTTC. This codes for CASSVNRDSNYGYTF.

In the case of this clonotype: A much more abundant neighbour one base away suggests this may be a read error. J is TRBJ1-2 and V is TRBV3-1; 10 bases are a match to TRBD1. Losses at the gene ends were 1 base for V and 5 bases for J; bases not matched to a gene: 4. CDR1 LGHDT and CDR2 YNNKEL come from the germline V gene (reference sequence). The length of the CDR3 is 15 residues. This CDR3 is CASSQGRTGGYGYTF. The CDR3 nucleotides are TGTGCCAGCAGCCAAGGCCGGACAGGGGGGTATGGCTACACCTTC.

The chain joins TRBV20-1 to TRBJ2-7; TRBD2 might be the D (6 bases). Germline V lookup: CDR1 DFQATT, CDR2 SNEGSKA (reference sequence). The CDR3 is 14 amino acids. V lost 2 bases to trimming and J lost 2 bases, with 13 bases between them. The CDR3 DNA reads TGCAGTGCTAGAACTAGACTAGGGGCCTACGAGCAGTACTTC. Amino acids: CSARTRLGAYEQYF.

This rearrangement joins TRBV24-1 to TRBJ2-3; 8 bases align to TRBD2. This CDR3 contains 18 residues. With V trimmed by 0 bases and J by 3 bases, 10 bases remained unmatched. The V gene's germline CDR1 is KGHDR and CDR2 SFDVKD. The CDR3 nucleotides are TGTGCCACCAGTGATTTGGGATCAGCGGGAGACATAACAGATACGCAGTATTTT. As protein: CATSDLGSAGDITDTQYF.

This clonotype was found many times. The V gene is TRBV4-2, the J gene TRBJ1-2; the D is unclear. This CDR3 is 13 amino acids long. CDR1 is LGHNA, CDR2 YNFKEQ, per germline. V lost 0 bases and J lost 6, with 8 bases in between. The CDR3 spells CASSQEVSDGYTF. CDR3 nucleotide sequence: TGTGCCAGCAGCCAAGAGGTATCGGATGGCTACACCTTC.

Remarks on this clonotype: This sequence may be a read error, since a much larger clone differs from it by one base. The CDR3 region is CASGVAGGTTDTQYF. In DNA, the CDR3 is TGTGCCAGTGGGGTAGCGGGAGGAACCACAGATACGCAGTATTTT. The chain is built from TRBV19 and TRBJ2-3, with 10 positions matching TRBD2. With V trimmed by 8 bases and J by 2 bases, 7 bases remained unmatched. The CDR3 loop spans 15 amino acids. The V gene's germline CDR1 is LNHDA and CDR2 SQIVND (reference sequence).

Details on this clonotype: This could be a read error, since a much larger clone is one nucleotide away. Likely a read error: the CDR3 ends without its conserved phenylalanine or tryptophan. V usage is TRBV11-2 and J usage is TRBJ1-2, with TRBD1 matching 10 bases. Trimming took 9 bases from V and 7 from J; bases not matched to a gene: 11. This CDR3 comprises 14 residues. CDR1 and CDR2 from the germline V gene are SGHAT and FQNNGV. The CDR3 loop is CASSPDRGVGGYTS. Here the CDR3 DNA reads TGTGCCAGTAGCCCGGACAGGGGGGTCGGTGGCTACACCTCC.

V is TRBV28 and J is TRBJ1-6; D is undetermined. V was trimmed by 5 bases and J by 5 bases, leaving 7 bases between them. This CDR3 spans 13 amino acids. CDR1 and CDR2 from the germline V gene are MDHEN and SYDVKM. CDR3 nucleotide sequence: TGTGCCAGCAGTACTGAAGATAATTCACCCCTCCACTTT. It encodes CASSTEDNSPLHF.

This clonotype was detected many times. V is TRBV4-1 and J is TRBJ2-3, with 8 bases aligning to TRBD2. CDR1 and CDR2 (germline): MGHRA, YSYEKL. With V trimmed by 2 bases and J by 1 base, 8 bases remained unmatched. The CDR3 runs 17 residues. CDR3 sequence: CASSQFTAGGGTDTQYF. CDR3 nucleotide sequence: TGCGCCAGCAGCCAATTCACGGCGGGAGGAGGCACAGATACGCAGTATTTT.

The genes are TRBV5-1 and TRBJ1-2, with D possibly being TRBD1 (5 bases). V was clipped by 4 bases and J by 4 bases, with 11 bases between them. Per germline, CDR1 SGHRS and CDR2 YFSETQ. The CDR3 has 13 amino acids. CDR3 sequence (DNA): TGCGCCAGCAGCCAGGACACAGCCTATGGCTACACCTTC. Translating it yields CASSQDTAYGYTF.

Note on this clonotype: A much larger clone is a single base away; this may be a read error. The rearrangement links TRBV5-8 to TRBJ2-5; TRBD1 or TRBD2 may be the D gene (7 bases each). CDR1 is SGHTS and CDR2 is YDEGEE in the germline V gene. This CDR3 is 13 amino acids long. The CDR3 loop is CARSSGGAKTQYF. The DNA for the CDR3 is TGTGCCCGCAGCTCAGGGGGGGCGAAGACCCAGTACTTC.